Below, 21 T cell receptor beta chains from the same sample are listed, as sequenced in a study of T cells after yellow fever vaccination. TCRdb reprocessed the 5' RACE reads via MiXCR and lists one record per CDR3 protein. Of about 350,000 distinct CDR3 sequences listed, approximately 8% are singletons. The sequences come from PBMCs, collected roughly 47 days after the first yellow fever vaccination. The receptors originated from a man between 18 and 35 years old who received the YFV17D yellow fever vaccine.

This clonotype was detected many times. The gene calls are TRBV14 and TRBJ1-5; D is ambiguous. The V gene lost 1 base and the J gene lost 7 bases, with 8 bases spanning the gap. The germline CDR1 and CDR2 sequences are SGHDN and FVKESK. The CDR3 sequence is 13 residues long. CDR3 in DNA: TGTGCCAGCAGCCAAGGATTAGGGCAGCCCCAGCATTTT. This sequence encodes CASSQGLGQPQHF.

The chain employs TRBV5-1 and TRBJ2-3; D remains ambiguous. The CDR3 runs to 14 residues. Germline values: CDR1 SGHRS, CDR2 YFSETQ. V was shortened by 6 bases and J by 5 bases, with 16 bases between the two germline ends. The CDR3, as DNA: TGCGCCAGCAACGACCCGGGCAGCCAAGATACGCAGTATTTT. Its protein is CASNDPGSQDTQYF.

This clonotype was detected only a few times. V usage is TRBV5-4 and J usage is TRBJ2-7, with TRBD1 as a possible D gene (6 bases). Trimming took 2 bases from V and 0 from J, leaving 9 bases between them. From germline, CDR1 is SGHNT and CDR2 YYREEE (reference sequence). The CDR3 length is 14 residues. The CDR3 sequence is CASSFTGYSYEQYF. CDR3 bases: TGTGCCAGCAGCTTCACAGGGTACTCCTACGAGCAGTACTTC.

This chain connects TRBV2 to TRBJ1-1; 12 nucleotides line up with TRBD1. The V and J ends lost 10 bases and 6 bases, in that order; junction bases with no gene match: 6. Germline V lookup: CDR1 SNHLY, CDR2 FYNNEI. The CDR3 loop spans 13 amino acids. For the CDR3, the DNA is TGTGCCACCGGGACAGGGGGCACCGCTGAAGCTTTCTTT. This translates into CATGTGGTAEAFF.

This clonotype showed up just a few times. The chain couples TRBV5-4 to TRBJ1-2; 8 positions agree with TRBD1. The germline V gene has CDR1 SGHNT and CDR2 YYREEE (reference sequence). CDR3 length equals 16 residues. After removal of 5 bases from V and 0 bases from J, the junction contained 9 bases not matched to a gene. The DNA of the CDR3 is TGTGCCAGCAGGCGTCCCGGGACAGGAGCTAACTATGGCTACACCTTC. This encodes CASRRPGTGANYGYTF.

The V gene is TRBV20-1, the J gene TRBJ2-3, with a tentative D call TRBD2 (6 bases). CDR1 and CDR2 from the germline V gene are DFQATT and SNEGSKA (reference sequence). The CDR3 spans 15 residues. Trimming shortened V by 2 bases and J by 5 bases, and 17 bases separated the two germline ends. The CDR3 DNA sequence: TGCAGTGCTAGACCCCGGGACTGGGGAAGAGATACGCAGTATTTT. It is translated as CSARPRDWGRDTQYF.

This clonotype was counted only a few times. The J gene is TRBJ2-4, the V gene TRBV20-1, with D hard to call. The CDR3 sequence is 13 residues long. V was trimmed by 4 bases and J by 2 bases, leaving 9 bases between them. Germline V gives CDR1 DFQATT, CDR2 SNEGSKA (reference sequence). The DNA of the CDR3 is TGCAGTGCTAATCATGGTACCAAAAACATTCAGTACTTC. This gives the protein CSANHGTKNIQYF.

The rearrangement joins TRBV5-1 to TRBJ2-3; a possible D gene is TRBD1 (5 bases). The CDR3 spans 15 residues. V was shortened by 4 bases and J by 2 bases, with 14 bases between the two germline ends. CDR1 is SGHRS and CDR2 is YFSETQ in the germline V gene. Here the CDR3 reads CASSNLQGTTDTQYF. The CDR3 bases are TGCGCCAGCAGCAACCTGCAGGGTACCACAGATACGCAGTATTTT.

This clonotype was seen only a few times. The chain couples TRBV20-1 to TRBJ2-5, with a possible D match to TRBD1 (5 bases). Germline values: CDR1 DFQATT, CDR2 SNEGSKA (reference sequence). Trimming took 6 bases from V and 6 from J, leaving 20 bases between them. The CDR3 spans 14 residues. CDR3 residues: CSAPIPGHVQTQYF. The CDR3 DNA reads TGCAGTGCCCCCATTCCCGGACATGTACAGACCCAGTACTTC.

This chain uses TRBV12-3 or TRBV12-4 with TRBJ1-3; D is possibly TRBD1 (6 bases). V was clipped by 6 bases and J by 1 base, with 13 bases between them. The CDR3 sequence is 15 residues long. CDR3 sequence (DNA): TGTGCCAGCAGGCTTGGAGGGGGTTCTGGAAACACCATATATTTT. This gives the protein CASRLGGGSGNTIYF.

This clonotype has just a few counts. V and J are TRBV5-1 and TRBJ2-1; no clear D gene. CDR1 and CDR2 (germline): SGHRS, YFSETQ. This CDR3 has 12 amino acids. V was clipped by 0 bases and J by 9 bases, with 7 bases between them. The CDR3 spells CASSLVAAEQFF. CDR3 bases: TGCGCCAGCAGCTTGGTTGCGGCTGAGCAGTTCTTC.

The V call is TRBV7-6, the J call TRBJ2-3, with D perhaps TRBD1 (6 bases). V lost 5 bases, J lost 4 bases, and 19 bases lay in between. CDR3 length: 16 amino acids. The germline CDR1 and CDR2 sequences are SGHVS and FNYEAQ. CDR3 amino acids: CASSQPPQGLPDTQYF. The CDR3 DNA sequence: TGTGCCAGCAGCCAACCCCCTCAGGGGCTCCCAGATACGCAGTATTTT.

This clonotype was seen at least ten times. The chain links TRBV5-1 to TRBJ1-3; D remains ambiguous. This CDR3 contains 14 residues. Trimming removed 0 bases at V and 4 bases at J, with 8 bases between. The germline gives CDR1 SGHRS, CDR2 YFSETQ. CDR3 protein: CASSLAGRGNTIYF. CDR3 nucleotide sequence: TGCGCCAGCAGCTTGGCCGGGCGCGGAAACACCATATATTTT.

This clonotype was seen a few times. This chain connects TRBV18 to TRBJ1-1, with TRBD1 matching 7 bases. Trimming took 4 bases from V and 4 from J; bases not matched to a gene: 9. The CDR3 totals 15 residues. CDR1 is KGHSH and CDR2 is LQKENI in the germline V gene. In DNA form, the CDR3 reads TGTGCCAGCTCACTGTCCGCCAACAGGGGCACTGAAGCTTTCTTT. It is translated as CASSLSANRGTEAFF.

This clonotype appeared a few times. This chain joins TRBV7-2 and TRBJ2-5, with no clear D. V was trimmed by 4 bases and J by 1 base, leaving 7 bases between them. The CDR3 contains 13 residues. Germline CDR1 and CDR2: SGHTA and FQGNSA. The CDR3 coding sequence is TGTGCCAGCAGCTACCAACCCCAAGAGACCCAGTACTTC. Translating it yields CASSYQPQETQYF. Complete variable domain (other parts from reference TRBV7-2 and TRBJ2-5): GAGVSQSPSNKVTEKGKDVELRCDPISGHTALYWYRQSLGQGLEFLIYFQGNSAPDKSGLPSDRFSAERTGGSVSTLTIQRTQQEDSAVYLCASSYQPQETQYFGPGTRLLVL.

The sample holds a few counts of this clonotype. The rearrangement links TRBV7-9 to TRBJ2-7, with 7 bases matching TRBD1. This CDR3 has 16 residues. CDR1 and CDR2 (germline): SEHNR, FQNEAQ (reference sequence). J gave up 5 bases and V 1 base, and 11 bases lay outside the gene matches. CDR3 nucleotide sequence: TGTGCCAGCAGCTTAGGGCAGGGGGTCGGTCGTAACGAGCAGTACTTC. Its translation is CASSLGQGVGRNEQYF.

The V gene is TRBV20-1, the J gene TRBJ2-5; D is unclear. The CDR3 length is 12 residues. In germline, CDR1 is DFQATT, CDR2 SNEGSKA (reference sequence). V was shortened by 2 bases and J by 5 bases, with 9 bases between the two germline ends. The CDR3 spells CSARSVSETQYF. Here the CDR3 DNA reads TGCAGTGCTAGAAGCGTCAGTGAGACCCAGTACTTC.

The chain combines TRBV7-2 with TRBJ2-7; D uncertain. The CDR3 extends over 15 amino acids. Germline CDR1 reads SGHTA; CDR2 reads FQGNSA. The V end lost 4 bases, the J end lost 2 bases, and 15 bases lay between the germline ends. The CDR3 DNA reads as TGTGCCAGCAGCTCTTTCAGAAGCCCGACCTACGAGCAGTACTTC. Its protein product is CASSSFRSPTYEQYF.

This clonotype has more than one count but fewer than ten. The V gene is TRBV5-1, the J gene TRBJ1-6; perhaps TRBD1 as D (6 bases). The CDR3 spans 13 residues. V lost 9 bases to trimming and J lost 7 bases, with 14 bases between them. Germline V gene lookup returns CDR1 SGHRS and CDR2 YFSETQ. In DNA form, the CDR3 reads TGCGCCACCCGACAGGCTAACAATTCACCCCTCCACTTT. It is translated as CATRQANNSPLHF.

The CDR3 is CASSLVVSGYTEAFF. As DNA, the CDR3 is TGTGCCAGCAGCTTAGTGGTATCGGGGTACACTGAAGCTTTCTTT. The genes are TRBV7-2 and TRBJ1-1; no firm D call. CDR1 is SGHTA and CDR2 is FQGNSA in the germline V gene. This CDR3 has 15 residues. V was shortened by 1 base and J by 3 bases, with 12 bases between the two germline ends.

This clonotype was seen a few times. CDR3 sequence reads: CASSLSDYYEQYF. The CDR3 DNA follows: TGTGCCAGCAGTTTATCTGATTACTACGAGCAGTACTTC. V gene TRBV12-3 or TRBV12-4 combines with J gene TRBJ2-7; D not certain. The CDR3 has 13 residues. The V gene lost 2 bases and the J gene lost 3 bases, with 8 bases spanning the gap.